This is a list of T cell receptor beta chains from one sample in a study of T-cell memory formation after mild COVID-19. TCRdb reanalysed the 5' RACE reads using MiXCR and keeps one entry per CDR3 protein. The sample records over 350,000 distinct CDR3 sequences, roughly 15% being singletons. Sequenced material: PBMCs or a T cell subset sorted from them (not recorded which). The receptors come from a man in his late teens or twenties who had mild COVID-19 (a few samples of this study predate the infection). Cell type and time point are not known. The CDR3 runs from the conserved cysteine through the conserved F or W. Each record gives: clone size, D gene, J gene, V gene, CDR3 protein, CDR3 DNA. The D gene is left open where the match is weak. Clone size is not always given. Where it is, it says once, few, many or a class for expanded clones.

.,.,TRBJ1-2,TRBV28,CASIPGGSPHYGYTF,TGTGCCAGCATCCCCGGGGGGAGCCCACACTATGGCTACACCTTC
once,.,TRBJ2-1,TRBV4-1,CASSHHTGGLSYNEQFF,TGCGCCAGCAGCCACCATACGGGGGGCCTATCCTACAATGAGCAGTTCTTC
.,.,TRBJ1-3,TRBV4-3,CASSQPPGPSGNTIYF,TGCGCCAGCAGCCAGCCGCCAGGACCCTCTGGAAACACCATATATTTT
.,.,TRBJ2-2,TRBV30,CAWRASNTGELFF,TGTGCCTGGAGGGCCTCGAACACCGGGGAGCTGTTTTTT
.,TRBD1,TRBJ1-4,TRBV7-7,CASSVTGATNEKLFF,TGTGCCAGCAGCGTAACAGGGGCAACTAATGAAAAACTGTTTTTT
once,TRBD2,TRBJ2-7,TRBV20-1,CSAQFSGGAYEQYF,TGCAGTGCTCAATTTAGCGGGGGGGCCTACGAGCAGTACTTC
.,.,TRBJ2-7,TRBV4-2,CASSQGLQLYEQYF,TGTGCCAGCAGCCAAGGTTTACAACTCTACGAGCAGTACTTC
.,.,TRBJ1-1,TRBV4-3,CASSQGGPRTEAFF,TGCGCCAGCAGCCAAGGCGGCCCGAGGACTGAAGCTTTCTTT
.,.,TRBJ2-1,TRBV7-8,CASSLWPRTTYNEQFF,TGTGCCAGCAGCTTATGGCCGCGGACTACCTACAATGAGCAGTTCTTC
once,TRBD2,TRBJ2-5,TRBV3-1,CASSSSLAGGRETQYF,TGTGCCAGCAGCTCCTCACTAGCGGGGGGGCGGGAGACCCAGTACTTC
.,TRBD1,TRBJ2-2,TRBV10-3,CAVRDRGTNGELFF,TGTGCCGTCCGGGACAGGGGGACAAACGGGGAGCTGTTTTTT
.,.,TRBJ2-5,TRBV12-3/TRBV12-4,CASSLSGGQTQYF,TGTGCCAGCAGTTTATCCGGGGGTCAGACCCAGTACTTC
.,.,TRBJ2-2,TRBV7-3,CASSIDSSGELFF,TGTGCCAGCAGCATAGACAGTTCGGGGGAGCTGTTTTTT
.,.,TRBJ2-2,TRBV18,CASSLLGAGPNTGELFF,TGTGCCAGCTCACTCCTTGGTGCAGGGCCGAACACCGGGGAGCTGTTTTTT
.,.,TRBJ2-1,TRBV5-1,CASSLGAGAIYNEQFF,TGCGCCAGCAGCTTGGGGGCAGGGGCCATCTACAATGAGCAGTTCTTC
.,.,TRBJ1-2,TRBV20-1,CSVTSDSTHYGYTF,TGCAGTGTCACATCGGACAGCACCCACTATGGCTACACCTTC
.,TRBD1,TRBJ2-1,TRBV7-2,CASSPDRGPVLFF,TGTGCCAGCAGCCCCGACAGGGGGCCGGTGTTGTTCTTC
few,.,TRBJ1-6,TRBV6-2/TRBV6-3,CASSYGAENSPLHF,TGTGCCAGCAGTTACGGGGCTGAGAATTCACCCCTCCACTTT
.,TRBD2,TRBJ2-1,TRBV5-5,CASRFPGLAPNEQFF,TGTGCCAGCAGATTCCCGGGACTAGCACCAAATGAGCAGTTCTTC
.,.,TRBJ1-5,TRBV6-5,CASKNGPYSNQPQHF,TGTGCCAGCAAGAACGGACCATATAGCAATCAGCCCCAGCATTTT
.,TRBD1,TRBJ2-7,TRBV20-1,CSARSGTGYEQYF,TGCAGTGCTCGATCCGGGACAGGCTACGAGCAGTACTTC
.,TRBD1,TRBJ2-7,TRBV10-3,CAISARDRANEQYF,TGTGCCATCAGTGCCCGGGACAGGGCAAACGAGCAGTACTTC
.,.,TRBJ2-5,TRBV15,CATSRDPQETQYF,TGTGCCACCAGCAGAGATCCACAAGAGACCCAGTACTTC
few,.,TRBJ2-4,TRBV4-1,CASSQGGAAGKAKNIQYF,TGCGCCAGCAGCCAAGGAGGAGCGGCAGGAAAAGCCAAAAACATTCAGTACTTC
.,.,TRBJ2-7,TRBV3-2,CASSQDTRQVRREQYF,TGTGCCAGCAGCCAAGATACCCGACAGGTCCGCCGGGAGCAGTACTTC
.,TRBD1,TRBJ2-1,TRBV7-9,CASSSDRDDEQFF,TGTGCCAGCAGCTCGGACAGGGACGATGAGCAGTTCTTC
few,TRBD2,TRBJ2-1,TRBV9,CASSVGRGGPYNEQFF,TGTGCCAGCAGCGTAGGACGCGGGGGACCCTACAATGAGCAGTTCTTC
.,.,TRBJ1-2,TRBV6-5,CASSYGRPNYGYTF,TGTGCCAGCAGTTATGGCAGACCTAACTATGGCTACACCTTC
few,.,TRBJ2-5,TRBV15,CATSSGGVETQYF,TGTGCCACCAGCTCAGGGGGGGTGGAGACCCAGTACTTC
.,TRBD1,TRBJ1-2,TRBV5-6,CASSTQLTGDLWDGYTF,TGTGCCAGCAGCACTCAGCTTACAGGGGATTTATGGGATGGCTACACCTTC
.,.,TRBJ1-4,TRBV12-3/TRBV12-4,CASSFSPQLTNEKLFF,TGTGCCAGCAGTTTCTCCCCGCAGCTTACTAATGAAAAACTGTTTTTT
few,TRBD1,TRBJ2-3,TRBV19,CATAEGQGSDTQYF,TGTGCCACCGCGGAGGGACAGGGTTCCGATACGCAGTATTTT
.,.,TRBJ2-3,TRBV9,CASSVRDASSTDTQYF,TGTGCCAGCAGCGTAAGGGACGCCTCTAGCACAGATACGCAGTATTTT
.,.,TRBJ1-1,TRBV12-3/TRBV12-4,CASSLGQGYTEAFF,TGTGCCAGCAGTCTGGGCCAGGGGTACACTGAAGCTTTCTTT
many,.,TRBJ1-1,TRBV5-1,CASSFAPNTEAFF,TGCGCCAGCAGCTTCGCTCCGAACACTGAAGCTTTCTTT
few,TRBD1,TRBJ2-1,TRBV4-1,CASSRRDRHNEQFF,TGCGCCAGCAGCCGACGGGACAGGCACAATGAGCAGTTCTTC
.,.,TRBJ1-3,TRBV20-1,CSAREGRGNTIYF,TGCAGTGCTAGAGAGGGGCGGGGAAACACCATATATTTT
.,.,TRBJ2-3,TRBV5-1,CASSLAGAQDTQYF,TGCGCCAGCAGCTTGGCTGGGGCCCAAGATACGCAGTATTTT
.,.,TRBJ1-4,TRBV6-6,CASSYSIPGTTNEKLFF,TGTGCCAGCAGTTACTCGATTCCCGGGACAACTAATGAAAAACTGTTTTTT
few,TRBD1,TRBJ2-1,TRBV18,CASSLTKAGGNEQFF,TGTGCCAGCTCACTGACCAAGGCAGGGGGCAATGAGCAGTTCTTC
.,TRBD1,TRBJ1-1,TRBV7-2,CASSLEAGGITEAFF,TGTGCCAGCAGCTTAGAGGCAGGGGGCATCACTGAAGCTTTCTTT
.,.,TRBJ2-5,TRBV7-2,CASSLDWEQTQYF,TGTGCCAGCAGCTTAGACTGGGAACAGACCCAGTACTTC
.,.,TRBJ1-4,TRBV20-1,CSAREGGSPEKLFF,TGCAGTGCTAGAGAGGGGGGCAGTCCGGAAAAACTGTTTTTT
.,TRBD2,TRBJ2-3,TRBV7-2,CASNRAGSTDTQYF,TGTGCCAGCAATCGAGCGGGGAGCACAGATACGCAGTATTTT
.,.,TRBJ1-5,TRBV10-3,CAISGMELYQPQHF,TGTGCCATCAGTGGCATGGAGCTATATCAGCCCCAGCATTTT
.,.,TRBJ2-1,TRBV5-1,CASSPGRGGEQFF,TGCGCCAGCAGCCCAGGAAGGGGCGGTGAGCAGTTCTTC
many,.,TRBJ2-1,TRBV5-1,CASSLSGQYNEQFF,TGCGCCAGCAGCTTGTCTGGACAATACAATGAGCAGTTCTTC